The 22 T cell receptor beta chains presented below share a single source sample, sequenced in a study of CD8 T cells in ankylosing spondylitis. Each CDR3 protein is one row after TCRdb ran MiXCR on the 5' RACE reads. The table records around 330,000 distinct CDR3 sequences, around 10% of them present only once. The sample was blood, either unsorted or a sorted T cell fraction (not recorded which). Source of these receptors: a female donor with ankylosing spondylitis or in good health (not recorded which).

At least ten counts were recorded for this clonotype. This chain connects TRBV10-1 to TRBJ2-3; D uncertain. The CDR3 has 12 residues. Germline CDR1 is WNHNN and CDR2 is SYGVQD (reference sequence). Trimming removed 8 bases at V and 4 bases at J, with 10 bases between. This chain's CDR3 is CASFYTPDTQYF. DNA for the CDR3: TGCGCCAGCTTTTATACGCCAGATACGCAGTATTTT.

To note about this clonotype: One end of the junction is discordant with germline, which a read error may explain. The CDR3 nucleotides read TGTGCCTGCAGCTACCGGGACAGTTGCACAGATACGCAGTATTTT. Its translation is CACSYRDSCTDTQYF. The chain combines TRBV3-1 with TRBJ2-3; 7 bases match TRBD1. CDR3 length equals 15 residues. Germline CDR1 and CDR2: LGHDT and YNNKEL (reference sequence).

This clonotype was seen ten or more times. This chain uses TRBV27 with TRBJ2-1; 9 nucleotides align to TRBD2. The germline V gene encodes CDR1 MNHEY and CDR2 SMNVEV (reference sequence). CDR3 length: 15 amino acids. Trimming took 5 bases from V and 1 from J; bases not matched to a gene: 3. In DNA form, the CDR3 reads TGTGCCAGCAGTATCCTAGCGGGATCCTACAATGAGCAGTTCTTC. Protein product: CASSILAGSYNEQFF.

At least ten counts were recorded for this clonotype. The CDR3 sequence is CSVKTMEGTDTQYF. CDR3 DNA: TGCAGCGTGAAGACGATGGAGGGCACAGATACGCAGTATTTT. The chain employs TRBV29-1 and TRBJ2-3, with a tentative D call TRBD2 (5 bases). The germline V gene encodes CDR1 SQVTM and CDR2 ANQGSEA. CDR3 length equals 14 residues. V lost 6 bases and J 1 base, leaving 14 bases between the germline ends.

This clonotype came up many times. V is TRBV5-1 and J is TRBJ1-6, with D perhaps matching TRBD1 (5 bases). The CDR3 loop spans 14 amino acids. Germline V gives CDR1 SGHRS, CDR2 YFSETQ. The germline V and J ends were trimmed by 7 bases and 7 bases, with 15 bases remaining between them. The CDR3 nucleotides read TGCGCCAGCCAGGGAAGCACGCCAAATTCACCCCTCCACTTT. Protein: CASQGSTPNSPLHF.

At least ten counts were recorded for this clonotype. CDR3 sequence reads: CASSSIGGLKQETQYF. CDR3 in DNA: TGTGCCAGCAGCTCCATCGGTGGGCTAAAACAAGAGACCCAGTACTTC. This chain joins TRBV7-2 and TRBJ2-5; D unclear. V was shortened by 4 bases and J by 2 bases, with 17 bases between the two germline ends. The germline V gene encodes CDR1 SGHTA and CDR2 FQGNSA. The length of the CDR3 is 16 residues.

Only a few counts were recorded for this clonotype. The rearrangement links TRBV27 to TRBJ2-1; TRBD1 agrees at 8 bases. V lost 6 bases, J lost 5 bases, and 3 bases stayed unmatched. This CDR3 has 13 residues. Germline V gene sequence: CDR1 MNHEY, CDR2 SMNVEV (reference sequence). This CDR3 reads CASRPTGDNEQFF. DNA of the CDR3: TGTGCCAGCAGACCGACAGGGGACAATGAGCAGTTCTTC.

This clonotype was seen many times. The rearrangement uses TRBV29-1 and TRBJ2-3; 7 bases fit TRBD2. The CDR3 is 16 amino acids. Germline lookup yields CDR1 SQVTM and CDR2 ANQGSEA. Trimming at V came to 6 bases and at J to 2 bases, leaving 14 bases not matched to a gene. The DNA of the CDR3 is TGCAGCGTGAGGCCGGGGAGCGGGATTCCCACAGATACGCAGTATTTT. Residues: CSVRPGSGIPTDTQYF.

The genes are TRBV9 and TRBJ2-6; possibly TRBD2 for D (5 bases). The CDR3 has 15 residues. With 3 bases removed from V and 0 bases from J, the gap between germline ends came to 7 bases. Looked up from germline, CDR1 is SGDLS and CDR2 is YYNGEE. This CDR3 is CASSGGVSGANVLTF. The CDR3 region has the DNA TGTGCCAGCAGCGGGGGAGTCTCTGGGGCCAACGTCCTGACTTTC. Complete variable domain (other parts from reference TRBV9 and TRBJ2-6): DSGVTQTPKHLITATGQRVTLRCSPRSGDLSVYWYQQSLDQGLQFLIQYYNGEERAKGNILERFSAQQFPDLHSELNLSSLELGDSALYFCASSGGVSGANVLTFGAGSRLTVL.

This clonotype was observed a few times. This chain links TRBV27 with TRBJ1-6; TRBD1 matches at 9 bases. Germline V gives CDR1 MNHEY, CDR2 SMNVEV (reference sequence). V was pared by 6 bases and J by 7 bases, with 13 bases of the junction left unmatched. The CDR3 extends over 17 amino acids. In DNA form, the CDR3 reads TGTGCCAGCAGCACGCCGGGACAGGGAAGAACGAATTCACCCCTCCACTTT. Translation: CASSTPGQGRTNSPLHF.

A single count supports this clonotype. The chain combines TRBV29-1 with TRBJ2-5; tentative D call: TRBD1 (6 bases). With 4 bases removed from V and 5 bases from J, the gap between germline ends came to 11 bases. This CDR3 comprises 12 residues. Germline CDR1 reads SQVTM; CDR2 reads ANQGSEA. DNA of the CDR3: TGCAGCGTTGCGCCAGGGGTTGAGACCCAGTACTTC. Residues: CSVAPGVETQYF.

This clonotype turned up a few times. The rearrangement joins TRBV4-1 to TRBJ2-7; maybe TRBD1 (6 bases). The CDR3 is 16 amino acids. V gave up 0 bases and J gave up 0 bases, with 12 bases separating them. Germline CDR1 reads MGHRA; CDR2 reads YSYEKL. CDR3 coding DNA: TGCGCCAGCAGCCAAGAAGGGACAATCAGCTCCTACGAGCAGTACTTC. Its translation: CASSQEGTISSYEQYF.

As to this clonotype: One base away lies a much larger clone, so this may be a sequencing read error. The chain recombines TRBV18 with TRBJ2-4; 7 bases align to TRBD2. Germline lookup yields CDR1 KGHSH and CDR2 LQKENI. The CDR3 has 18 amino acids. Losses at the gene ends were 10 bases for V and 7 bases for J; bases not matched to a gene: 25. The CDR3, as DNA: TGTGCCAACTCCGCTGGAGGTCTGCGGGGGATTTTGTTGAACATTCAGTACTTC. Protein product: CANSAGGLRGILLNIQYF.

This clonotype was seen more than once but under ten times. CDR3 protein: CASSLGEIPGNTIYF. CDR3 DNA: TGCGCCAGCAGCTTAGGGGAGATCCCTGGAAACACCATATATTTT. V usage is TRBV5-1 and J usage is TRBJ1-3, with D possibly being TRBD1 (5 bases). With 2 bases removed from V and 2 bases from J, the gap between germline ends came to 11 bases. CDR3 length: 15 amino acids. Germline CDR1 is SGHRS and CDR2 is YFSETQ.

This clonotype was recorded many times. CDR3 DNA: TGTGCCATCAGTGTGGGGGGGCTCAACACTGAAGCTTTCTTT. Residues: CAISVGGLNTEAFF. The chain employs TRBV10-3 and TRBJ1-1, with a weak D call TRBD1 (6 bases). Per germline, CDR1 ENHRY and CDR2 SYGVKD. V was pared by 4 bases and J by 2 bases, with 11 bases between. The CDR3 sequence is 14 residues long.

The chain employs TRBV5-1 and TRBJ2-2; TRBD2 aligns across 9 bases. Germline trimming cut 4 bases from V and 4 bases from J; bases unmatched to any gene: 5. Germline values: CDR1 SGHRS, CDR2 YFSETQ. The length of the CDR3 is 15 residues. CDR3 in DNA: TGCGCCAGCAGCCTACCAGCGGGGGGCACCGGGGAGCTGTTTTTT. Translating it yields CASSLPAGGTGELFF.

V usage is TRBV27 and J usage is TRBJ2-2; D may correspond to TRBD1 or TRBD2 (5 bases each). The CDR3 loop spans 16 amino acids. Germline CDR1 is MNHEY and CDR2 is SMNVEV (reference sequence). Trimming removed 5 bases from V and 0 bases from J, with 13 bases in between. This chain's CDR3 is CASSPHWGSNTGELFF. Here the CDR3 DNA reads TGTGCCAGCAGTCCCCATTGGGGGTCGAACACCGGGGAGCTGTTTTTT.

In its sample, this clonotype was seen many times. This sequence joins TRBV20-1 and TRBJ2-3, with D perhaps being TRBD1 or TRBD2 (6 bases each). The germline V and J ends were trimmed by 3 bases and 1 base, with 17 bases remaining between them. Germline lookup yields CDR1 DFQATT and CDR2 SNEGSKA (reference sequence). CDR3 length: 16 amino acids. DNA for the CDR3: TGCAGTGCTAGCGGGAGAGGGGGGTGGGGCACAGATACGCAGTATTTT. Residues: CSASGRGGWGTDTQYF.

This clonotype was observed many times. V is TRBV4-3 and J is TRBJ2-3, with a tentative D call TRBD1 (6 bases). Germline V gives CDR1 LGHNA, CDR2 YSLEER. This CDR3 is built from 14 residues. The germline V and J ends were trimmed by 0 bases and 4 bases, with 8 bases remaining between them. CDR3 DNA: TGCGCCAGCAGCCAAGATGCAGGGGCAGATACGCAGTATTTT. Residues: CASSQDAGADTQYF.

Ten or more counts support this clonotype. This chain joins TRBV12-3 or TRBV12-4 and TRBJ2-5; D gene ambiguous. The CDR3 length is 13 residues. V was clipped by 3 bases and J by 4 bases, with 9 bases between them. The CDR3 DNA follows: TGTGCCAGCAGTTTGGCGAACCTAGAGACCCAGTACTTC. This encodes CASSLANLETQYF.

This clonotype was detected a few times. This rearrangement joins TRBV2 to TRBJ2-1; D is perhaps TRBD2 (6 bases). The CDR3 loop spans 15 amino acids. Looked up from germline, CDR1 is SNHLY and CDR2 is FYNNEI. The V and J ends lost 7 bases and 7 bases respectively, with 20 bases between them. The CDR3 nucleotides read TGTGCCAGCACTGGGGACTTCCTCCGAGGGAATGAGCAGTTCTTC. Protein product: CASTGDFLRGNEQFF.

The chain's CDR3 is CATDRGRAFNTGELFF. CDR3 sequence (DNA): TGTGCCACCGATCGAGGCAGGGCCTTCAACACCGGGGAGCTGTTTTTT. The chain links TRBV15 to TRBJ2-2; the D gene is possibly TRBD1 (5 bases). This CDR3 has 16 amino acids. Germline-derived CDR1 and CDR2 are LNHNV and YYDKDF (reference sequence). Trimming took off 8 bases at V and 2 bases at J, with 18 bases between the two ends.